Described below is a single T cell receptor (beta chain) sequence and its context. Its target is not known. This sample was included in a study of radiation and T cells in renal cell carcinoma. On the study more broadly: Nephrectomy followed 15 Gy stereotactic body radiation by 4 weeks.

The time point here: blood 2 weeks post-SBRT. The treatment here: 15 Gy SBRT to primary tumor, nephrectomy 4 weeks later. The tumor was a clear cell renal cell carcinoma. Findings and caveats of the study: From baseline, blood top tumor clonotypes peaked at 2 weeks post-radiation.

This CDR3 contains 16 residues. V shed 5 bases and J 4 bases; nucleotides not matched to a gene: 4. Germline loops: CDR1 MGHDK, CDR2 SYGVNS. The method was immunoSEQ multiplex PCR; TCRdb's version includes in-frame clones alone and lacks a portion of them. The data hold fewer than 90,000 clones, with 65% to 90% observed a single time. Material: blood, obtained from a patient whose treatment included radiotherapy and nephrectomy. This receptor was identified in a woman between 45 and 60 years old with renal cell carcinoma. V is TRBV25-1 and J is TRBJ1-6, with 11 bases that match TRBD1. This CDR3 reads CASSWGQGGYNSPLHF. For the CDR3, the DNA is TGTGCCAGCAGTTGGGGACAGGGGGGATATAATTCACCCCTCCACTTT.